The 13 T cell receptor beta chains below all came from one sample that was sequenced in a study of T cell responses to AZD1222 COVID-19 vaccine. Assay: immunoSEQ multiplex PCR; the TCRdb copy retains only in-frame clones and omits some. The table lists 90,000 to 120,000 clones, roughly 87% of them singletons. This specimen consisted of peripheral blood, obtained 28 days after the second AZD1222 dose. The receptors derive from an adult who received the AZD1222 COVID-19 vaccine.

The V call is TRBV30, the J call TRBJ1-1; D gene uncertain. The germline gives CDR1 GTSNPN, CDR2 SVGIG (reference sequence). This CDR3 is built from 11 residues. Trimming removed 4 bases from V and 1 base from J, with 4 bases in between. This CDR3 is CAWTKNTEAFF. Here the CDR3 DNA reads TGTGCCTGGACCAAGAACACTGAAGCTTTCTTT.

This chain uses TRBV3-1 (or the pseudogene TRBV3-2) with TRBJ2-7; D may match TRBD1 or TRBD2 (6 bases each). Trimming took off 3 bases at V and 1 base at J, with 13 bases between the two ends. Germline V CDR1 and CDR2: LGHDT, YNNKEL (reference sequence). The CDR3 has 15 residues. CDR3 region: CASSHNREASYEQYF. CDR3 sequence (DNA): TGTGCCAGCAGCCATAACAGGGAGGCATCCTACGAGCAGTACTTC.

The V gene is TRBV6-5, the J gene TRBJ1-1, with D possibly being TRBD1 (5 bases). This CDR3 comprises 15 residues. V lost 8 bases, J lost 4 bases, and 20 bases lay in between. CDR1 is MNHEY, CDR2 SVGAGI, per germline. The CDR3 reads CASLLGDLIATEAFF. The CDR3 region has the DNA TGTGCCAGCCTTCTAGGGGACCTGATCGCCACTGAAGCTTTCTTT.

The CDR3 coding sequence is TGTGCCAGCAGGGCCGGAACTAGCGAATCGAGCACAGATACGCAGTATTTT. Translating it yields CASRAGTSESSTDTQYF. The genes are TRBV2 and TRBJ2-3, with 7 bases aligning to TRBD2. The V gene's germline CDR1 is SNHLY and CDR2 FYNNEI. The junction had 12 bases not matched to a gene; V was cut back by 6 bases and J by 0 bases. CDR3 length: 17 amino acids.

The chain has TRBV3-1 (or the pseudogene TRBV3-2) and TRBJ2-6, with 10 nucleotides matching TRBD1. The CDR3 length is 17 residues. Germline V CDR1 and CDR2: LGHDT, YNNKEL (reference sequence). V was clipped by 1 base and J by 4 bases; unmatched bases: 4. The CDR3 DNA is TGTGCCAGCAGCCAAGGACAGGGGGCGCGGGGGGCCAACGTCCTGACTTTC. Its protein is CASSQGQGARGANVLTF.

The DNA for the CDR3 is TGCGCCAGCAGCCAAGAACTTCCTGGAGCACCGGGAAACACCATATATTTT. Its translation: CASSQELPGAPGNTIYF. J is TRBJ1-3 and V is TRBV4-3; D is ambiguous. CDR1 and CDR2 from the germline V gene are LGHNA and YSLEER. The CDR3 is 17 residues long. The V and J ends lost 0 bases and 4 bases respectively, with 16 bases between them.

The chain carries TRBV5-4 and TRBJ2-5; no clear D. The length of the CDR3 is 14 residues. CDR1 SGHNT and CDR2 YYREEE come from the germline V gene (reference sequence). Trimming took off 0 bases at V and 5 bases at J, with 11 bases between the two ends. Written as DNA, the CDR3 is TGTGCCAGCAGCTTGGGGGCCGGCCGGGAGACCCAGTACTTC. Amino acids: CASSLGAGRETQYF.

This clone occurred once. CDR3 bases: TGTGCCAGTAGTACCAGGACGGGTACCCCCTACGAGCAGTACTTC. As protein: CASSTRTGTPYEQYF. The chain links TRBV19 to TRBJ2-7; D not resolved. Germline V CDR1 and CDR2: LNHDA, SQIVND (reference sequence). This CDR3 contains 15 residues. Trimming removed 4 bases from V and 2 bases from J, with 15 bases in between.

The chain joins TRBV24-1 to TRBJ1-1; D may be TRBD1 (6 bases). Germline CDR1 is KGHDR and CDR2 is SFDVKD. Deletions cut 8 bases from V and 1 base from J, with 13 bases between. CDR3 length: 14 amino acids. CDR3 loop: CATIQGPGNTEAFF. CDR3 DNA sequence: TGTGCCACCATTCAGGGGCCAGGGAACACTGAAGCTTTCTTT.

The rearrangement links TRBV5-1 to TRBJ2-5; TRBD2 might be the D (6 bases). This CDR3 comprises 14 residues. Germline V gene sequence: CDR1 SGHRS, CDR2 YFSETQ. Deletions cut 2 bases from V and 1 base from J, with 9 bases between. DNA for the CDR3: TGCGCCAGCAGCTTCGGCGGGGTCCAAGAGACCCAGTACTTC. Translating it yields CASSFGGVQETQYF.

CDR3 coding DNA: TGTGCCACCAGCAGTCGACAGGGTTCCACGCAGTATTTT. It is translated as CATSSRQGSTQYF. This chain joins TRBV15 and TRBJ2-3; TRBD1 agrees at 7 bases. The junction had 6 bases not matched to a gene; V was cut back by 3 bases and J by 9 bases. Germline V lookup: CDR1 LNHNV, CDR2 YYDKDF (reference sequence). This CDR3 has 13 amino acids.

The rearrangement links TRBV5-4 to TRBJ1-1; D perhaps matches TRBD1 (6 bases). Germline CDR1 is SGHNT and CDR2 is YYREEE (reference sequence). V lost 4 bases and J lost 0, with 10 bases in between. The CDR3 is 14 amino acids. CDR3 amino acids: CASSAGGMNTEAFF. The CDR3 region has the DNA TGTGCCAGCAGCGCCGGGGGCATGAACACTGAAGCTTTCTTT.

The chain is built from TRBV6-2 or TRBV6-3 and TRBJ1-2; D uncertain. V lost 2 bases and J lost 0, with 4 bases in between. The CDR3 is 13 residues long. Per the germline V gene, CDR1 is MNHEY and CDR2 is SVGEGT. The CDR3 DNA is TGTGCCAGCAGTTACATGGCTAACTATGGCTACACCTTC. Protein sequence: CASSYMANYGYTF.